The rows below give T cell receptor beta chains drawn from one sample of a study of beta chain features in type 1 diabetes. Only in-frame clones appear in the TCRdb table, and some are missing; sequencing was by immunoSEQ multiplex PCR. The table includes more than 85,000 clones, almost 40% detected once. The specimen sequenced was stem cell memory CD4+ T cells from blood. The receptors shown here come from a woman younger than 35 in good health. Both conserved end residues are part of each CDR3. Clone size is not always given. Where it is, it says once, few, many or a class for expanded clones.

j_call | v_call | clone_size | cdr3_aa
TRBJ2-1 | TRBV13 | - | CASSPDSHNEQFF
TRBJ2-7 | TRBV6-5 | - | CASSYSWGGEQYF
TRBJ2-3 | TRBV18 | - | CASSPILAGVNTDTQYF
TRBJ2-3 | TRBV30 | - | CAWSVLAGSTDTQYF
TRBJ2-1 | TRBV5-1 | - | CASSLGQGSSYNEQFF
TRBJ2-2 | TRBV19 | few | CASSIASANTGELFF
TRBJ2-7 | TRBV10-3 | - | CAIVSGYEQYF
TRBJ1-2 | TRBV7-9 | few | CASSSPRTGESYGYTF
TRBJ2-1 | TRBV19 | - | CASSTSGSVNEQFF
TRBJ2-1 | TRBV5-1 | - | CASRDFGASGSLYNEQFF
TRBJ1-1 | TRBV5-8 | few | CASSALDGGILEAFF
TRBJ2-2 | TRBV6-5 | - | CASSYHARGTRELFF
TRBJ2-1 | TRBV2 | - | CASSLYNEQFF
TRBJ1-5 | TRBV23-1 | - | CATNSNQPQHF
TRBJ2-2 | TRBV9 | - | CASSEREPGLAGGPTNTGELFF
TRBJ1-1 | TRBV30 | - | CAWSRRVGTEAFF
TRBJ2-1 | TRBV11-2 | - | CASSFTSDNEQFF
TRBJ2-1 | TRBV18 | - | CASSPQDSSYNEQFF
TRBJ2-1 | TRBV5-4 | few | CASSLSGYEQFF
TRBJ1-5 | TRBV18 | - | CASSPLAGGNQPQHF
TRBJ2-7 | TRBV19 | - | CASSPRDRPSYEQYF
TRBJ1-4 | TRBV29-1 | - | CSVRANEKLFF
TRBJ1-1 | TRBV19 | - | CASSPTVMNTEAFF
TRBJ2-5 | TRBV29-1 | - | CSVVEGGETQYF
TRBJ1-2 | TRBV29-1 | - | CSVEDHGIYYGYTF
TRBJ2-1 | TRBV28 | - | CASSFSWYEQFF
TRBJ1-1 | TRBV6-5 | - | CASSYGQNTEAFF
TRBJ1-1 | TRBV21-1 | - | CASSKIRGLNTEAFF
TRBJ2-5 | TRBV7-9 | - | CASRRYLAGWLPVQETQYF
TRBJ2-2 | TRBV7-9 | - | CASRSSVLTGELFF
TRBJ2-7 | TRBV6-6 | - | CASSSVPGLAGEQYF
TRBJ2-7 | TRBV7-8 | - | CASSLRDSSGRSPEQYF
TRBJ2-1 | TRBV29-1 | few | CSMTSGRRSYNEQFF
TRBJ1-2 | TRBV29-1 | - | CSVAGTGLLLRGYTF
TRBJ2-5 | TRBV18 | - | CASSPQGYQETQYF
TRBJ2-7 | TRBV7-9 | few | CASSLPERPYEQYF
TRBJ2-7 | TRBV6-5 | - | CASTSTGGEQYF
TRBJ1-1 | TRBV28 | few | CASTSLRGWSEAFF
TRBJ2-7 | TRBV7-2 | - | CASSPDRGRGYEQYF
TRBJ1-2 | TRBV18 | once | CASSHNVGQNYGYTF
TRBJ2-1 | TRBV4-3 | few | CASSQDQVAGVGEQFF
TRBJ2-1 | TRBV13 | few | CASSLRGGSSYNEQFF
TRBJ2-1 | TRBV5-1 | - | CASSQRTSVYNEQFF
TRBJ1-1 | TRBV9 | few | CASSVGQTNTEAFF
TRBJ2-1 | TRBV11-2 | - | CASSPTLAGAVPSFF
TRBJ2-3 | TRBV11-3 | - | CASSPGLAGGPYTQYF